This T cell receptor beta chain was documented in a study of blood T cell repertoires in COVID-19. CDR1 SGHVS and CDR2 FNYEAQ come from the germline V gene. The CDR3 contains 15 residues. The ends were cut back, 5 bases at V and 4 bases at J, with 15 bases in the middle. The authors' processing: For nucleated cells, counts were estimated from reference gene primer amplification. Libraries were prepared by immunoSEQ multiplex PCR; TCRdb keeps only in-frame clonotypes and omits some of them. V and J calls and clone size are copied from that table; D and trimming were computed from the DNA. The table lists approximately 180,000 clones, around 82% of them singletons, with roughly 9.2% in the top ten.

Material for sequencing was peripheral blood. This chain uses TRBV7-6 with TRBJ1-3; D uncertain. The TCR sequence derives from a woman of 80 years or more with acute or convalescent COVID-19. In DNA, the CDR3 is TGTGCCAGCAGCCCCCGGTCTAGAACGGGAAACACCATATATTTT. It codes for CASSPRSRTGNTIYF.